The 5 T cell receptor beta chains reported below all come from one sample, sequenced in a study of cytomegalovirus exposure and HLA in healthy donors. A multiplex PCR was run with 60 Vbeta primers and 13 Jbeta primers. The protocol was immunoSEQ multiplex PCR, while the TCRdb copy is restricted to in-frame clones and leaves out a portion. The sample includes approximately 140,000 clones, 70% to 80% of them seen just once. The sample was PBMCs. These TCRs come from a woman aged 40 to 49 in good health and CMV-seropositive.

In DNA form, the CDR3 reads TGTGCCAGCAGGCTACAGGGGAACTCCTACGAGCAGTACTTC. Translated, it gives CASRLQGNSYEQYF. V usage is TRBV2 and J usage is TRBJ2-5; 7 nucleotides line up with TRBD1. The DNA end is more similar to TRBJ2-7, so the J call may be wrong. CDR3 size: 14 residues. Germline values: CDR1 SNHLY, CDR2 FYNNEI.

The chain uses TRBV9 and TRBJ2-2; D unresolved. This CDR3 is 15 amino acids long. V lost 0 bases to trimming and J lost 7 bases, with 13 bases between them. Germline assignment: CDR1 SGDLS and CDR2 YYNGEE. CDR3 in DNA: TGTGCCAGCAGCGTAGGTGGAAGTCAGGTCGGGGAGCTGTTTTTT. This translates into CASSVGGSQVGELFF.

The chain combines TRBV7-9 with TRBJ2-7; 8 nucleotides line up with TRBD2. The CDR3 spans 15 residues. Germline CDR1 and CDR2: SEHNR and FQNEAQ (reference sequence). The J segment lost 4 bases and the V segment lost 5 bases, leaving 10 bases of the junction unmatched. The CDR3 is CASSDDDGREYEQYF. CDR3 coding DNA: TGTGCCAGCAGCGACGATGACGGGAGGGAGTACGAGCAGTACTTC.

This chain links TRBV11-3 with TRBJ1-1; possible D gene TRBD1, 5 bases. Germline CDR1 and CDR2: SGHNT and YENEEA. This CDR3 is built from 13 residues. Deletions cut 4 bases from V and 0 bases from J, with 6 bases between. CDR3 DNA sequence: TGTGCCAGCAGCTCAGGGTTGAACACTGAAGCTTTCTTT. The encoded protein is CASSSGLNTEAFF.

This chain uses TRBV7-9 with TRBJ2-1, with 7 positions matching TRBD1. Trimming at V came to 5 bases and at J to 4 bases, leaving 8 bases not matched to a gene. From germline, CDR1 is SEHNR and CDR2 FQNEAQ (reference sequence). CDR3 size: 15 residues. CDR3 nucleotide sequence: TGTGCCAGCAGCAAGGACAGGATACCTTACAATGAGCAGTTCTTC. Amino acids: CASSKDRIPYNEQFF.